This paragraph reports one T cell receptor (beta chain). CDR3 size: 15 residues. The V gene lost 8 bases and the J gene lost 8 bases, with 19 bases spanning the gap. The source of the sample is a study of blood T cells in healthy people across ages. Primed by a sample-barcoded 5' primer and a J-beta primer mix, a second PCR proceeded for about 6 to 12 cycles. In TCRdb, the 5' RACE reads were re-called with MiXCR into one record per CDR3 protein. The repertoire holds around 780,000 distinct CDR3 sequences, with roughly 24% as singletons. The sample also formed part of further work on T cells of mothers and their children.

The sample comprised blood. This chain connects TRBV12-3 or TRBV12-4 to TRBJ1-6; D gene uncertain. The receptor was isolated from a boy between 10 and 17 years old in good health. The CDR3 loop reads CASSPQNPNYSPLHF. Written as DNA, the CDR3 is TGTGCCAGCTCCCCGCAAAATCCCAATTATTCACCCCTCCACTTT.